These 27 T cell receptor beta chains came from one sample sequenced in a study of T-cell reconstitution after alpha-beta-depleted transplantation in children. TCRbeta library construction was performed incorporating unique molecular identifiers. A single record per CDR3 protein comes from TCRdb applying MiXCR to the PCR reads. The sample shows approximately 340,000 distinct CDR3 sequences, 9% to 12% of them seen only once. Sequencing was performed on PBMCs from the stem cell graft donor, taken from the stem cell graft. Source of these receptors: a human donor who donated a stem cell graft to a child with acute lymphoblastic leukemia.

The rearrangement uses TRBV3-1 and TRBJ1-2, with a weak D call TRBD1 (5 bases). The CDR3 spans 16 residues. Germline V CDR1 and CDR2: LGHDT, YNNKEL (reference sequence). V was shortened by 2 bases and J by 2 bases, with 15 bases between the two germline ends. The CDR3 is CASSQREGERNYGYTF. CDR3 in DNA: TGTGCCAGCAGCCAACGGGAAGGGGAACGCAACTATGGCTACACCTTC.

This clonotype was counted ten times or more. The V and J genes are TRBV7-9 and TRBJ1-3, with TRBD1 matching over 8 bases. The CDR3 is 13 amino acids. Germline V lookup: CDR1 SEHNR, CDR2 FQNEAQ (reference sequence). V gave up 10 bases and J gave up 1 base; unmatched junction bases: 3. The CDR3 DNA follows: TGTGCCATCAACAGGGGGTCTGGAAACACCATATATTTT. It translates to CAINRGSGNTIYF.

CDR3 sequence reads: CAISAGSLAGNEQFF. In nucleotides, the CDR3 is TGTGCCATCAGTGCTGGCTCCTTAGCGGGGAATGAGCAGTTCTTC. The V call is TRBV10-3, the J call TRBJ2-1, with TRBD2 identical over 8 bases. This CDR3 contains 15 residues. The V and J ends lost 4 bases and 7 bases, in that order; junction bases with no gene match: 9. From germline, CDR1 is ENHRY and CDR2 SYGVKD.

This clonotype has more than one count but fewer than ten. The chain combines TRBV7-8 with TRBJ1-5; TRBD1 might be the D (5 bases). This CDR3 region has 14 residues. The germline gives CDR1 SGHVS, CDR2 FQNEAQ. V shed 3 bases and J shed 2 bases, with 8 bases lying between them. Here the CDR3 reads CASSFGQRNQPQHF. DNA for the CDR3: TGTGCCAGCAGCTTCGGACAACGCAATCAGCCCCAGCATTTT.

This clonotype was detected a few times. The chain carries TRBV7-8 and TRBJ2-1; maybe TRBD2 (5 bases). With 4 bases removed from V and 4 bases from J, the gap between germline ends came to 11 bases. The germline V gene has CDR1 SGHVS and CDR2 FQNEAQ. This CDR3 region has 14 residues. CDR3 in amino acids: CASSSDRGYNEQFF. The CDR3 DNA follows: TGTGCCAGCAGCTCGGACCGCGGGTACAATGAGCAGTTCTTC.

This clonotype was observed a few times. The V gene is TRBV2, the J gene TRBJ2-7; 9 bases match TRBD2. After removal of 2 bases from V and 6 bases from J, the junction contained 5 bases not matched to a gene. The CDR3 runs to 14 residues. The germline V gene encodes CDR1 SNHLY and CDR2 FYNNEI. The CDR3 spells CASSELTSGGEQYF. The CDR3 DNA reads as TGTGCCAGCAGTGAATTGACTAGCGGCGGCGAGCAGTACTTC.

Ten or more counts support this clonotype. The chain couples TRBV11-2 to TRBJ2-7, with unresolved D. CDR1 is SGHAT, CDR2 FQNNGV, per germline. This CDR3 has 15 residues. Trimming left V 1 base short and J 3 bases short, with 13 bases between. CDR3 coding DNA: TGTGCCAGCAGCTTAGTCCGGAGTCGCCTCTACGAGCAGTACTTC. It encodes CASSLVRSRLYEQYF.

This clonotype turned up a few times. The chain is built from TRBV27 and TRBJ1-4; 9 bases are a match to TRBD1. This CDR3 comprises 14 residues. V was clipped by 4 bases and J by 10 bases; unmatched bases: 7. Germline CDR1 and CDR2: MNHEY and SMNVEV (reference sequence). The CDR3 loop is CASSSGTGPGKLFF. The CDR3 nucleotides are TGTGCCAGCAGTTCAGGGACAGGGCCCGGAAAACTGTTTTTT.

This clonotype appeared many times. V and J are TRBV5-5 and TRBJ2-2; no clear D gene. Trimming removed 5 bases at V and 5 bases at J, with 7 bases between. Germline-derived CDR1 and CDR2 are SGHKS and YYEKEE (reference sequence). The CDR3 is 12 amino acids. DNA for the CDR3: TGTGCCAGCAGTGATATAACCGGGGAGCTGTTTTTT. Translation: CASSDITGELFF.

Here the CDR3 DNA reads TGCGCCAGCACCTCAGCAGGGGGCCAGGAGACCCAGTACTTC. It translates to CASTSAGGQETQYF. The V and J genes are TRBV5-1 and TRBJ2-5; TRBD1 agrees at 8 bases. V was clipped by 6 bases and J by 5 bases; unmatched bases: 9. Germline values: CDR1 SGHRS, CDR2 YFSETQ. The CDR3 length is 14 residues.

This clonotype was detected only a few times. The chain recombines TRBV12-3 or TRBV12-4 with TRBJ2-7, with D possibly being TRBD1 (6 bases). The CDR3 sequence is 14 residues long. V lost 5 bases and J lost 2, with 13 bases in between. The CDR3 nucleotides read TGTGCCAGCAGTACGACAGGCCTAACCTACGAGCAGTACTTC. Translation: CASSTTGLTYEQYF.

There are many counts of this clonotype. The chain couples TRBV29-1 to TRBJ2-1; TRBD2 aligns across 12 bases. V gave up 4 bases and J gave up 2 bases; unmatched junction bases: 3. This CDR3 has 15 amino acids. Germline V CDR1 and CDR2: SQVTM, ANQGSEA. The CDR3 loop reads CSVGTSGITYNEQFF. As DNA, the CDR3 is TGCAGCGTTGGGACTAGCGGGATAACCTACAATGAGCAGTTCTTC.

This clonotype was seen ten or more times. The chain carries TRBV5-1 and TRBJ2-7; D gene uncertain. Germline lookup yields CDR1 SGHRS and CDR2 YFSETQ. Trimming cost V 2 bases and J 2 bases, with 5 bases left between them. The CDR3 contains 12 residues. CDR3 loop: CASSLTAYEQYF. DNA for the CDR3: TGCGCCAGCAGCTTAACAGCCTACGAGCAGTACTTC.

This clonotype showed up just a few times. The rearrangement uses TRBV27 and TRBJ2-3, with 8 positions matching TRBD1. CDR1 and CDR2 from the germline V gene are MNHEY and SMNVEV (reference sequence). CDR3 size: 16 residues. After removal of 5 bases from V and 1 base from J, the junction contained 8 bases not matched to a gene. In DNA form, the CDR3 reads TGTGCCAGCAGTCCTCAGGGGGCGGGTGGCACAGATACGCAGTATTTT. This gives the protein CASSPQGAGGTDTQYF.

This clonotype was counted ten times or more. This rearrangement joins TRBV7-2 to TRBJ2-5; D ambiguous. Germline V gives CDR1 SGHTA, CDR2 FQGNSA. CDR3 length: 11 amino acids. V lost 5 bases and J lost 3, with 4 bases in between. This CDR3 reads CASSIKETQYF. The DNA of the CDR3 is TGTGCCAGCAGCATAAAAGAGACCCAGTACTTC.

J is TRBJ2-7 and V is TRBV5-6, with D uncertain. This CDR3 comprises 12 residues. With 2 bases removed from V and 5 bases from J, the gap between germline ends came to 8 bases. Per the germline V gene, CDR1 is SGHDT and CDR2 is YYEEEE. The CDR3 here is CASSLRADEQYF. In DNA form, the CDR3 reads TGTGCCAGCAGCTTAAGGGCGGACGAGCAGTACTTC.

CDR3 amino acids: CAISPGPNSYEQYF. The DNA for the CDR3 is TGTGCCATCAGTCCGGGACCCAACTCCTACGAGCAGTACTTC. The rearrangement links TRBV10-3 to TRBJ2-7, with D possibly called TRBD1 or TRBD2 (5 bases each). The CDR3 spans 14 residues. Trimming cost V 5 bases and J 0 bases, with 11 bases left between them. Germline values: CDR1 ENHRY, CDR2 SYGVKD.

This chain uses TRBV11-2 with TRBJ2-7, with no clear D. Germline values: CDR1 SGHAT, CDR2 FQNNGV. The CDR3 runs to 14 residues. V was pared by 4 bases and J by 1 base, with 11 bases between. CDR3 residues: CASSSDSISYEQYF. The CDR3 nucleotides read TGTGCCAGCAGCTCTGACTCCATATCCTACGAGCAGTACTTC.

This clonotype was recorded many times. The CDR3 protein is CASSPVSGRASDTQYF. The CDR3 DNA sequence: TGTGCCAGCAGCCCTGTTAGCGGGAGAGCTTCAGATACGCAGTATTTT. The chain has TRBV11-3 and TRBJ2-3; 9 nucleotides line up with TRBD2. CDR1 and CDR2 from the germline V gene are SGHNT and YENEEA. Losses at the gene ends were 5 bases for V and 4 bases for J; bases not matched to a gene: 10. The CDR3 has 16 amino acids.

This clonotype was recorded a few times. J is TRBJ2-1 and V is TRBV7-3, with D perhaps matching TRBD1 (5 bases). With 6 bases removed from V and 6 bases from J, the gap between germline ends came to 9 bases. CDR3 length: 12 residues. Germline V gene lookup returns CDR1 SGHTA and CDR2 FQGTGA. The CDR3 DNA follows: TGTGCCAGCAGTCCAGGGTCCAATGAGCAGTTCTTC. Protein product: CASSPGSNEQFF.

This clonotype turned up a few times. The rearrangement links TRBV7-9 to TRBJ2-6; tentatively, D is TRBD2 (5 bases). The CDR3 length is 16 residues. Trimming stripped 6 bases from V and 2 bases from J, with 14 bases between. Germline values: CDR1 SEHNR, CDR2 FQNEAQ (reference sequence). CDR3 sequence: CASSSGAGAGANVLTF. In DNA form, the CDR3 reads TGTGCCAGCAGTTCAGGCGCCGGGGCTGGGGCCAACGTCCTGACTTTC.

The CDR3 DNA reads as TGCGCCAGCAGCTCACAGGGGACCACCGGGGAGCTGTTTTTT. Translated: CASSSQGTTGELFF. This chain links TRBV5-1 with TRBJ2-2, with 7 bases that match TRBD1. The CDR3 is 14 amino acids. Germline loops: CDR1 SGHRS, CDR2 YFSETQ. J gave up 4 bases and V 3 bases, and 3 bases lay outside the gene matches.

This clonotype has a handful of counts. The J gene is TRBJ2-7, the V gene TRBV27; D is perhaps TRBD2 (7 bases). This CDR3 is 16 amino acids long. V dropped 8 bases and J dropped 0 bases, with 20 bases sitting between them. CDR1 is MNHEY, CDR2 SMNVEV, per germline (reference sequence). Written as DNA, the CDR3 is TGTGCCAGCTTCTCGCTAGGGGGGGAGGGCTCCTACGAGCAGTACTTC. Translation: CASFSLGGEGSYEQYF.

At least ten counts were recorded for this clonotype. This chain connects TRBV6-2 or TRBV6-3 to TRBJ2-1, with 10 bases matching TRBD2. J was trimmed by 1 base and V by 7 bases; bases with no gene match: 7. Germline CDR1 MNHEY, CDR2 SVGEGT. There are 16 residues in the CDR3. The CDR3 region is CASKPSGRDSYNEQFF. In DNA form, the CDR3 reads TGTGCCAGCAAACCGAGCGGGAGGGATTCCTACAATGAGCAGTTCTTC.

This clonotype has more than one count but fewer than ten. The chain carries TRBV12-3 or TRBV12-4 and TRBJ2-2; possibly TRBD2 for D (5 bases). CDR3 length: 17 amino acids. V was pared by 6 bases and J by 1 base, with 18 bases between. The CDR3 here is CASRSPLTGMNTGELFF. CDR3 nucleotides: TGTGCCAGCAGATCCCCCCTTACGGGGATGAACACCGGGGAGCTGTTTTTT.

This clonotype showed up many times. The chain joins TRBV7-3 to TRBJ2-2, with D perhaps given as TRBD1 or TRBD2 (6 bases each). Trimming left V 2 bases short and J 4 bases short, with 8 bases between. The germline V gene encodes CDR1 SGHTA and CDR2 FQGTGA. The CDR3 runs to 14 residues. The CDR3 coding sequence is TGTGCCAGCAGCTTAGGAGGGGGCACCGGGGAGCTGTTTTTT. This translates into CASSLGGGTGELFF.

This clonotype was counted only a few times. For the CDR3, the DNA is TGTGCCAGCTCACCACCGGTCTGGGGACAGCCCAATGAAAAACTGTTTTTT. Residues: CASSPPVWGQPNEKLFF. The chain recombines TRBV18 with TRBJ1-4, with TRBD1 identical over 7 bases. The J segment lost 5 bases and the V segment lost 0 bases, leaving 9 bases of the junction unmatched. The V gene's germline CDR1 is KGHSH and CDR2 LQKENI. The CDR3 sequence is 17 residues long.